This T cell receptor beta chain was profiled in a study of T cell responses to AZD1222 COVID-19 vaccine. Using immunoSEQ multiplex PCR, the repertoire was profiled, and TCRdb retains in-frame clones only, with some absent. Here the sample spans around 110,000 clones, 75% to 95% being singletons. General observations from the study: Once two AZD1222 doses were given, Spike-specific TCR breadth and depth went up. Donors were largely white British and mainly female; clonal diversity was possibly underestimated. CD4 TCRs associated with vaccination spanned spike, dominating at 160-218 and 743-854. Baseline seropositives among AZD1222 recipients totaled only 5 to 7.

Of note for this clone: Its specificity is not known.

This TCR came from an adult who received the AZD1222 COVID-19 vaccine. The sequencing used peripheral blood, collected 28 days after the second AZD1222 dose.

CDR3 in DNA: TGTGCCAGCAGTGGGAGACTAGCGGGAGTGGCCGGGGGACAAGAGACCCAGTACTTC. Protein: CASSGRLAGVAGGQETQYF. The chain has TRBV2 and TRBJ2-5; 12 bases fit TRBD2. CDR3 length equals 19 residues. V dropped 4 bases and J dropped 2; count of bases not matched to a gene: 14. Germline CDR1 is SNHLY and CDR2 is FYNNEI.